This is a list of T cell receptor beta chains from one sample in a study of T cells in Graves' hyperthyroidism and ophthalmopathy. MiXCR was run by TCRdb on the multiplex PCR reads, yielding one entry per CDR3 protein. The sample shows more than 500,000 distinct CDR3 sequences, 12% to 15% of them seen only once. The sample was blood. The receptors stem from a woman between 40 and 50 years old with Graves' hyperthyroidism. Both conserved end residues are part of each CDR3. The D gene is left open where the match is weak. Clone sizes are given selectively: once, few, many, or a class where the clone is expanded.

D | size | J | V | CDR3 | DNA
TRBD2 | many | TRBJ2-5 | TRBV30 | CAWGLAGLAKTQYF | TGTGCCTGGGGACTAGCGGGATTAGCAAAGACCCAGTACTTC
TRBD1 | many | TRBJ1-5 | TRBV2 | CASSRDRDTNQPQHF | TGTGCCAGCAGCCGGGACAGGGATACCAATCAGCCCCAGCATTTT
- | many | TRBJ2-5 | TRBV7-2 | CASSSAAETQYF | TGTGCCAGCAGCTCCGCAGCGGAGACCCAGTACTTC
- | - | TRBJ2-1 | TRBV7-9 | CASSLLATNEQFF | TGTGCCAGCAGCTTATTGGCCACCAATGAGCAGTTCTTC
TRBD2 | many | TRBJ2-7 | TRBV20-1 | CSQESGDEQYF | TGCAGTCAGGAGAGCGGGGACGAGCAGTACTTC
- | - | TRBJ2-6 | TRBV5-1 | CASSLGAASGANVLTF | TGCGCCAGCAGCTTGGGGGCAGCGTCTGGGGCCAACGTCCTGACTTTC
TRBD2 | many | TRBJ2-7 | TRBV11-2 | CASSLREPSYEQYF | TGTGCCAGCAGCTTGCGGGAGCCCTCCTACGAGCAGTACTTC
- | few | TRBJ2-7 | TRBV10-3 | CAISESRERTINEQYF | TGTGCCATCAGTGAGTCGAGGGAACGGACCATCAACGAGCAGTACTTC
- | few | TRBJ1-2 | TRBV19 | CASNIQGKSNYGYTF | TGTGCCAGTAACATTCAGGGAAAATCTAACTATGGCTACACCTTC
- | - | TRBJ2-1 | TRBV28 | CASSLRGDRGDEQFF | TGTGCCAGCAGTTTAAGGGGGGACCGTGGAGATGAGCAGTTCTTC
- | - | TRBJ2-7 | TRBV6-5 | CASSYQDGYEQYF | TGTGCCAGCAGTTACCAGGACGGCTACGAGCAGTACTTC
TRBD1 | many | TRBJ2-6 | TRBV28 | CASRRREGASGANVLTF | TGTGCCAGCAGGAGGCGAGAGGGGGCATCTGGGGCCAACGTCCTGACTTTC
TRBD1 | few | TRBJ2-1 | TRBV9 | CASSAIRDSTYNEQFF | TGTGCCAGCAGCGCGATCCGGGACAGTACCTACAATGAGCAGTTCTTC
- | - | TRBJ2-5 | TRBV19 | CASSLRHGSETQYF | TGTGCCAGTAGTCTCAGACACGGATCAGAGACCCAGTACTTC
- | many | TRBJ2-6 | TRBV7-8 | CASSAPRAPFSGANVLTF | TGTGCCAGCAGCGCGCCCAGGGCCCCTTTCTCCGGGGCCAACGTCCTGACTTTC
- | few | TRBJ1-2 | TRBV18 | CASSDNGLDYGYTF | TGTGCCAGCTCAGACAACGGGTTGGACTATGGCTACACCTTC
- | - | TRBJ1-5 | TRBV4-1 | CASSQEAGVGRQPQHF | TGCGCCAGCAGCCAAGAGGCAGGGGTAGGGCGTCAGCCCCAGCATTTT
- | many | TRBJ2-1 | TRBV20-1 | CSARDYRNYNEQFF | TGCAGTGCTAGAGACTACAGGAACTACAATGAGCAGTTCTTC
- | few | TRBJ2-1 | TRBV5-4 | CASSLQGLRPYNEQFF | TGTGCCAGCAGCCTACAGGGTCTTCGACCCTACAATGAGCAGTTCTTC
TRBD1 | - | TRBJ2-3 | TRBV5-1 | CASSLETGVGTDTQYF | TGCGCCAGCAGCTTGGAGACAGGGGTGGGCACAGATACGCAGTATTTT
- | many | TRBJ2-1 | TRBV9 | CASSVSLGEANEQFF | TGTGCCAGCAGCGTAAGTTTGGGGGAGGCGAATGAGCAGTTCTTC
TRBD1 | - | TRBJ2-7 | TRBV29-1 | CSVWDRGYNEQYF | TGCAGCGTATGGGACAGGGGATACAATGAGCAGTACTTC
TRBD1 | many | TRBJ1-5 | TRBV18 | CASSPGTGKQPQHF | TGTGCCAGCTCACCAGGGACAGGGAAGCAGCCCCAGCATTTT
TRBD1 | many | TRBJ1-2 | TRBV20-1 | CSAWGQGVIYYGYTF | TGCAGTGCTTGGGGACAGGGGGTAATTTACTATGGCTACACCTTC
- | many | TRBJ2-7 | TRBV19 | CASRNGGSYEQYF | TGTGCCAGCAGAAACGGGGGTTCCTACGAGCAGTACTTC
- | many | TRBJ1-5 | TRBV2 | CASRIGSQPQHF | TGTGCCAGCAGGATCGGAAGTCAGCCCCAGCATTTT
- | many | TRBJ2-3 | TRBV20-1 | CSAMPGSGSRDTQYF | TGCAGTGCTATGCCGGGAAGTGGATCTCGGGATACGCAGTATTTT
- | - | TRBJ2-5 | TRBV5-6 | CASSMTAETQYF | TGTGCCAGCAGTATGACAGCAGAGACCCAGTACTTC
- | - | TRBJ1-1 | TRBV3-1 | CASTVQGSEAFF | TGTGCCAGCACCGTTCAAGGTTCTGAAGCTTTCTTT